This TCR beta chain was recorded in a study of post-analysis software for immune sequencing data. Unique-molecular-identifier-tagged TCR beta cDNA libraries were used. Each CDR3 protein is one row after TCRdb ran MiXCR on the PCR reads. The table has fewer than 850,000 distinct CDR3 sequences, 40% to 55% seen once. Details on this clonotype: The antigen is undetermined.

V lost 5 bases, J lost 8 bases, and 15 bases stayed unmatched. Germline V gene lookup returns CDR1 DFQATT and CDR2 SNEGSKA (reference sequence). This CDR3 has 15 residues. Whole-study findings and limits: Patients used roughly five TRBV segments, including TRBV5-6, TRBV5-1 and TRBV20-1, more often than controls.

This clonotype originated in a girl between 5 and 17 years old with multiple sclerosis. The chain recombines TRBV20-1 with TRBJ2-1; 7 bases agree with TRBD2. Input material: blood. The CDR3 protein is CSAPRLAQGDDEQFF. DNA for the CDR3: TGCAGTGCTCCCCGACTAGCCCAGGGAGATGATGAGCAGTTCTTC.